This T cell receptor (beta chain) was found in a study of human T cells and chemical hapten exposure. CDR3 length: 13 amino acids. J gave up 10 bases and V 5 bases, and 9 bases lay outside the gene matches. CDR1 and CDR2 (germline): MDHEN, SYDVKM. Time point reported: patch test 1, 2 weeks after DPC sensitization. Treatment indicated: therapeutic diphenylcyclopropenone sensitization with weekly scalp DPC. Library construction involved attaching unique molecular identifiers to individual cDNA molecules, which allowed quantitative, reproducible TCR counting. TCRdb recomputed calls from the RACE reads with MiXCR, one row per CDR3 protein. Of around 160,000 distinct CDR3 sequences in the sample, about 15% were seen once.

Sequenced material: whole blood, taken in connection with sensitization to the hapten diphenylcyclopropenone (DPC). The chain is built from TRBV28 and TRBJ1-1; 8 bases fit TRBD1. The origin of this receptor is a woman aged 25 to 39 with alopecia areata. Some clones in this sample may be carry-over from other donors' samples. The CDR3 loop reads CASSPGGVGPAFF. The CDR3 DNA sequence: TGTGCCAGCAGTCCAGGGGGCGTGGGCCCAGCTTTCTTT.